This entry concerns a single TCR beta chain. The repertoire was sequenced with immunoSEQ multiplex PCR; TCRdb's copy has only in-frame clones and lacks some. The sample yields about 480,000 clones, roughly nine tenths seen once. The sample belongs to a study of Ad26.COV2.S vaccination and SARS-CoV-2 variants. Treatment in this sample: about 20 received Ad26.COV2.S at low or high dose, single or two shots; five or six received placebo; per-sample allocation not given. Samples came from day 63 after the first vaccine or placebo injection. CDR3 length: 14 residues. Per the germline V gene, CDR1 is SGHAT and CDR2 is FQNNGV. The V gene lost 1 base and the J gene lost 6 bases, with 13 bases spanning the gap.

This sequence was found in a person aged 18-60 years who received the Ad26.COV2.S COVID-19 vaccine or a placebo. The chain employs TRBV11-2 and TRBJ2-7; D not resolved. This sample comprised peripheral blood, obtained in a trial of Ad26.COV2.S vaccine versus placebo. The CDR3 bases are TGTGCCAGCAGCTTAGGGCTACAAAAATTCGAGCAGTACTTC. It translates to CASSLGLQKFEQYF.